These T cell receptor beta chains were read from a single sample in a study of beta chain features in type 1 diabetes. The data were produced by immunoSEQ multiplex PCR, yet TCRdb's version contains in-frame clones alone and is incomplete. The sample includes about 340,000 clones, roughly 13% seen only once; the top ten take 0.013% to 0.015%. The sequencing sample was made of naive CD4+ T cells from blood. The source is a woman between 18 and 30 years old with type 1 diabetes. The CDR3 runs from the conserved cysteine through the conserved F or W. D genes are given only for firm matches. Expanded clones are given a class, and other clones once, few, many or no size at all.

CDR3aa	CDR3nt	v_gene	d_gene	j_gene	abundance
CASSSAGQGTTEAFF	TGTGCCAGCAGTTCCGCGGGACAGGGGACGACTGAAGCTTTCTTT	TRBV28	TRBD1	TRBJ1-1	-
CSVQTSRGNTEAFF	TGCAGCGTCCAGACCAGCAGAGGGAACACTGAAGCTTTCTTT	TRBV29-1	-	TRBJ1-1	few
CSVDAVGQGHGYTF	TGCAGCGTTGATGCTGTGGGACAGGGGCATGGCTACACCTTC	TRBV29-1	TRBD1	TRBJ1-2	few
CASSQEGANYGYTF	TGCGCCAGCAGCCAAGAGGGGGCGAACTATGGCTACACCTTC	TRBV4-1	-	TRBJ1-2	-
CASGRTGNTEAFF	TGTGCCAGCGGGAGGACAGGGAACACTGAAGCTTTCTTT	TRBV25-1	TRBD1	TRBJ1-1	-
CASSVAGGPGETQYF	TGTGCCAGCAGCGTAGCGGGAGGGCCTGGGGAGACCCAGTACTTC	TRBV9	TRBD2	TRBJ2-5	few
CASSDRGLVETQYF	TGTGCCAGCAGTGACAGGGGGCTAGTAGAGACCCAGTACTTC	TRBV6-1	TRBD1	TRBJ2-5	few
CASSAQGSGELFF	TGTGCCAGCAGTGCACAGGGGTCCGGGGAGCTGTTTTTT	TRBV2	TRBD1	TRBJ2-2	-
CAWNGVSGSRKQFF	TGTGCCTGGAATGGGGTAAGCGGGAGCAGGAAGCAGTTCTTC	TRBV30	TRBD2	TRBJ2-1	-
CASSLTVNTEAFF	TGCGCCAGCAGCTTGACGGTGAACACTGAAGCTTTCTTT	TRBV5-1	-	TRBJ1-1	-
CASSVTGGMNTEAFF	TGTGCCAGCAGCGTAACAGGGGGTATGAACACTGAAGCTTTCTTT	TRBV4-2	TRBD1	TRBJ1-1	few
CASSDSSYNEQFF	TGTGCCAGCTCCGACAGCTCCTACAATGAGCAGTTCTTC	TRBV11-2	-	TRBJ2-1	few
CAWSVGTGNQPQHF	TGTGCCTGGAGTGTAGGGACAGGAAATCAGCCCCAGCATTTT	TRBV30	TRBD1	TRBJ1-5	-
CASSPGQGLVNEQFF	TGTGCCAGCAGCCCGGGACAGGGCCTAGTGAATGAGCAGTTCTTC	TRBV7-9	TRBD1	TRBJ2-1	few
CASSIGLAGTDTQYF	TGTGCCAGTAGTATAGGTCTAGCGGGGACAGATACGCAGTATTTT	TRBV19	TRBD2	TRBJ2-3	few
CASNSQGIGNQPQHF	TGTGCCAGCAACTCCCAGGGTATCGGCAATCAGCCCCAGCATTTT	TRBV2	-	TRBJ1-5	-
CASSLVLGRLTDTQYF	TGTGCCAGCAGCTTAGTCCTAGGCAGACTCACAGATACGCAGTATTTT	TRBV7-2	-	TRBJ2-3	few
CASSPLQTSGRAF	TGTGCCAGCTCACCCCTCCAAACTAGCGGGAGGGCCTTC	TRBV18	TRBD2	TRBJ2-7	few
CASGLAPGAGLAGELFF	TGTGCTAGTGGTTTGGCCCCCGGGGCGGGGCTCGCCGGGGAGCTGTTTTTT	TRBV12-5	-	TRBJ2-2	-
CATQPPGNSNQPQHF	TGTGCCACCCAACCACCGGGGAATAGCAATCAGCCCCAGCATTTT	TRBV6-6	-	TRBJ1-5	-
CTFGGRTEAFF	TGTACGTTTGGTGGGAGGACTGAAGCTTTCTTT	TRBV30	-	TRBJ1-1	-
CAISAEADYGYTF	TGTGCCATCAGTGCGGAGGCTGACTATGGCTACACCTTC	TRBV10-3	-	TRBJ1-2	-
CAWRLQAGVETQYF	TGTGCCTGGAGACTCCAGGCGGGAGTCGAGACCCAGTACTTC	TRBV30	TRBD2	TRBJ2-5	few
CASSPRGIGSYEQYF	TGTGCCAGCAGCCCTCGGGGGATAGGCTCCTACGAGCAGTACTTC	TRBV7-9	-	TRBJ2-7	-
CASSAERTAEAFF	TGTGCCAGCAGCGCGGAGCGAACGGCTGAAGCTTTCTTT	TRBV13	-	TRBJ1-1	-
CASSPLPTDTQYF	TGCGCCAGCAGCCCTCTACCGACAGATACGCAGTATTTT	TRBV4-3	-	TRBJ2-3	-
CASSPPTGGETQYF	TGTGCCAGCAGTCCCCCGACGGGGGGAGAGACCCAGTACTTC	TRBV28	TRBD2	TRBJ2-5	few
CAILRGGENEQYF	TGTGCCATCCTCCGGGGCGGGGAGAACGAGCAGTACTTC	TRBV10-3	-	TRBJ2-7	few
CASSFLWTGVRADTQYF	TGTGCCAGCAGTTTCTTATGGACAGGGGTTAGGGCAGATACGCAGTATTTT	TRBV27	TRBD1	TRBJ2-3	-
CSVTETGAHTDTQYF	TGCAGCGTTACGGAGACAGGGGCCCACACAGATACGCAGTATTTT	TRBV29-1	TRBD1	TRBJ2-3	-
CASSSTGGANTQYF	TGTGCCAGCAGCTCGACAGGGGGCGCAAATACGCAGTATTTT	TRBV11-2	TRBD1	TRBJ2-3	-
CSARGGAGQFF	TGCAGTGCTAGAGGGGGAGCGGGTCAGTTCTTC	TRBV20-1	-	TRBJ2-1	few
CAWSRGTDTQYF	TGTGCCTGGAGTCGGGGAACAGATACGCAGTATTTT	TRBV30	-	TRBJ2-3	-
CASSLAGAYNEQFF	TGTGCCAGCAGCTTAGCGGGGGCCTACAATGAGCAGTTCTTC	TRBV11-2	-	TRBJ2-1	few
CASSLVYGGNTEAFF	TGTGCCAGCAGCTTAGTATACGGAGGGAACACTGAAGCTTTCTTT	TRBV7-2	-	TRBJ1-1	-
CAWSVFMEQFF	TGTGCCTGGAGTGTTTTTATGGAGCAGTTCTTC	TRBV30	-	TRBJ2-1	-
CSATDPAPYEQYF	TGCAGCGCGACAGATCCAGCCCCTTACGAGCAGTACTTC	TRBV29-1	-	TRBJ2-7	-
CAWSVLAANTGELFF	TGTGCCTGGAGTGTACTAGCGGCAAACACCGGGGAGCTGTTTTTT	TRBV30	TRBD2	TRBJ2-2	-
CASSSRDYSETQYF	TGTGCCAGCAGCTCCCGGGACTATTCCGAGACCCAGTACTTC	TRBV7-9	TRBD2	TRBJ2-5	few
CASSLVTSGEETQYF	TGTGCCAGCAGCTTAGTTACTAGCGGAGAAGAGACCCAGTACTTC	TRBV7-2	TRBD2	TRBJ2-5	-
CASPLTGGSTDTQYF	TGTGCCAGCCCTCTTACAGGGGGAAGCACAGATACGCAGTATTTT	TRBV2	TRBD1	TRBJ2-3	-
CASSPGRTSGYNEQFF	TGTGCCAGCAGCCCCGGGCGGACTAGCGGTTACAATGAGCAGTTCTTC	TRBV7-9	TRBD2	TRBJ2-1	few
CASSRRAGETQYF	TGTGCCAGTAGTCGCCGCGCCGGTGAGACCCAGTACTTC	TRBV19	-	TRBJ2-5	few
CASSSTGQGARDYGYTF	TGTGCCAGCAGCTCTACTGGACAGGGGGCGAGGGACTATGGCTACACCTTC	TRBV7-9	TRBD1	TRBJ1-2	few
CSVENRDSAGTSYYEQYF	TGCAGCGTTGAAAACCGGGACAGCGCCGGGACTAGCTATTACGAGCAGTACTTC	TRBV29-1	TRBD2	TRBJ2-7	-
CAISEYNEQFF	TGTGCCATCAGTGAGTACAATGAGCAGTTCTTC	TRBV6-6	-	TRBJ2-1	-
CAWIARQGAGRTEAFF	TGTGCCTGGATTGCTAGGCAGGGCGCAGGAAGGACTGAAGCTTTCTTT	TRBV30	-	TRBJ1-1	-
CASSLYGSGDYGYTF	TGTGCCAGCAGTTTGTATGGCTCGGGGGACTATGGCTACACCTTC	TRBV27	-	TRBJ1-2	-
CASSLGQRNTEAFF	TGCGCCAGCAGCTTGGGACAGAGGAACACTGAAGCTTTCTTT	TRBV5-1	-	TRBJ1-1	few
CAWSFLGLEKLFF	TGTGCCTGGAGTTTTTTGGGCCTTGAAAAACTGTTTTTT	TRBV30	-	TRBJ1-4	few
CAMSRERGETQYF	TGTGCCATGAGTCGGGAGCGTGGGGAGACCCAGTACTTC	TRBV6-1	-	TRBJ2-5	few
CASSGQGNTEAFF	TGCGCCAGCAGCGGACAGGGAAACACTGAAGCTTTCTTT	TRBV4-3	TRBD1	TRBJ1-1	-
CASSFLGTGAYEQYF	TGTGCCAGCAGTTTTCTGGGGACAGGGGCCTACGAGCAGTACTTC	TRBV28	TRBD1	TRBJ2-7	-
CASSQRGQVNTEAFF	TGTGCCAGCAGCCAACGGGGACAGGTGAACACTGAAGCTTTCTTT	TRBV4-2	TRBD1	TRBJ1-1	few
CAWSRAQETQYF	TGTGCCTGGAGTAGAGCCCAAGAGACCCAGTACTTC	TRBV30	-	TRBJ2-5	few
CATEYPAGGPNEQFF	TGTGCCACGGAATACCCGGCGGGAGGCCCCAATGAGCAGTTCTTC	TRBV28	TRBD2	TRBJ2-1	few
CASSPLWGGMNTEAFF	TGTGCCAGCAGCCCTCTTTGGGGGGGAATGAACACTGAAGCTTTCTTT	TRBV28	-	TRBJ1-1	-
CASSTTGTSGDTQYF	TGCGCCAGCAGCACCACCGGGACTAGCGGAGATACGCAGTATTTT	TRBV5-1	TRBD2	TRBJ2-3	-
CASSPLGSGISYNEQFF	TGTGCCAGCTCACCACTTGGAAGCGGGATTTCCTACAATGAGCAGTTCTTC	TRBV18	TRBD2	TRBJ2-1	few
CASSPFGQSNTEAFF	TGTGCCAGCTCACCATTCGGACAGTCGAACACTGAAGCTTTCTTT	TRBV18	-	TRBJ1-1	-